This T cell receptor beta chain was found in a study of T cell changes during pregnancy in multiple sclerosis. Using immunoSEQ multiplex PCR, the repertoire was profiled, and TCRdb retains in-frame clones only, with some absent. The sample includes about 120,000 clones, about 93% seen only once; the top ten take approximately 6.2%. This clone was found a few times. The TCR sequence derives from a female donor with multiple sclerosis, enrolled in a pregnancy study. The sequencing used peripheral blood, collected before pregnancy.

The CDR3 DNA follows: TGTGCCAGTAGTATTGCGAGGAACACTGAAGCTTTCTTT. Amino acids: CASSIARNTEAFF. V gene TRBV19 combines with J gene TRBJ1-1; D is unresolved. In germline, CDR1 is LNHDA, CDR2 SQIVND (reference sequence). Trimming stripped 3 bases from V and 1 base from J, with 6 bases between. CDR3 length: 13 amino acids.